The 7 T cell receptor beta chains given below trace back to one sample, sequenced in a study of T cell responses to AZD1222 COVID-19 vaccine (dated by TCRdb to the early 2020s). Reading the label with the study, this specimen's time point is: about 28 days (+/-7) after the second vaccine dose. Receptors were amplified or captured by the immunoSEQ multiplex PCR assay. TCRdb retrieved this table from immuneACCESS and kept in-frame rearrangements only. Not all clones are present; in checked studies, unresolved V genes account for under half, and no reason is known for the remainder. Recorded for this sample are about 86,000 clones; approximately 90% of them occurred a single time. The ten top clones hold roughly 12% of the sample. This specimen consisted of peripheral blood, obtained 28 days after the second AZD1222 dose. These receptors came from an adult who received the AZD1222 COVID-19 vaccine.

The chain has TRBV6-2 or TRBV6-3 and TRBJ1-1, with 10 bases identical to TRBD1. The CDR3 runs to 15 residues. The junction had 9 bases not matched to a gene; V was cut back by 3 bases and J by 8 bases. The germline CDR1 and CDR2 sequences are MNHEY and SVGEGT. The DNA of the CDR3 is TGTGCCAGCAGTTATTACATCCGGGACAGGGGAGAAGCTTTCTTT. This translates into CASSYYIRDRGEAFF.

By share, this clone counts as medium-sized. CDR3 protein: CASSSLASSTDTQYF. The DNA for the CDR3 is TGTGCCAGCAGCTCACTAGCGTCCAGCACAGATACGCAGTATTTT. The chain uses TRBV5-4 and TRBJ2-3; TRBD2 aligns across 7 bases. CDR1 and CDR2 (germline): SGHNT, YYREEE (reference sequence). With V trimmed by 3 bases and J by 0 bases, 4 bases remained unmatched. This CDR3 comprises 15 residues.

The gene calls are TRBV11-3 and TRBJ2-3; D is unresolved. This CDR3 comprises 13 residues. CDR1 is SGHNT, CDR2 YENEEA, per germline. V was shortened by 5 bases and J by 0 bases, with 6 bases between the two germline ends. The CDR3 loop is CASSLGSTDTQYF. The CDR3 DNA reads TGTGCCAGCAGCCTGGGTAGCACAGATACGCAGTATTTT.

This chain connects TRBV19 to TRBJ2-3; 8 bases are a match to TRBD2. The CDR3 contains 14 residues. The ends lost 8 bases at V and 2 bases at J; junction bases unmatched: 6. Germline V CDR1 and CDR2: LNHDA, SQIVND (reference sequence). Here the CDR3 reads CASARGGLTDTQYF. In nucleotides, the CDR3 is TGTGCCAGTGCCCGGGGGGGCCTCACAGATACGCAGTATTTT.

This sequence joins TRBV7-2 and TRBJ1-2; D is uncertain. The V gene's germline CDR1 is SGHTA and CDR2 FQGNSA. Between the trimmed V and J ends, which lost 5 bases and 3 bases, there was a span of 19 bases. This CDR3 spans 16 amino acids. The CDR3 DNA sequence: TGTGCCAGCAGCCCTGAGTTATTCGCCGGGGACTATGGCTACACCTTC. Residues: CASSPELFAGDYGYTF.

The CDR3 DNA sequence: TGTGCCAGCAGTTTTTTGGGACAGAGCTCTGGAAACACCATATATTTT. Protein product: CASSFLGQSSGNTIYF. V gene TRBV28 combines with J gene TRBJ1-3; 7 bases are a match to TRBD1. The CDR3 contains 16 residues. Germline V gene lookup returns CDR1 MDHEN and CDR2 SYDVKM. Unmatched junction bases numbered 5, after V lost 3 bases and J lost 0 bases.

The chain is built from TRBV27 and TRBJ2-7; 8 positions match TRBD2. CDR1 and CDR2 from the germline V gene are MNHEY and SMNVEV (reference sequence). The CDR3 totals 15 residues. The J segment lost 5 bases and the V segment lost 2 bases, leaving 8 bases of the junction unmatched. The CDR3 DNA reads TGTGCCAGCAGTTTACGACTAGCGCTCTTCCACGAGCAGTACTTC. Translated: CASSLRLALFHEQYF.